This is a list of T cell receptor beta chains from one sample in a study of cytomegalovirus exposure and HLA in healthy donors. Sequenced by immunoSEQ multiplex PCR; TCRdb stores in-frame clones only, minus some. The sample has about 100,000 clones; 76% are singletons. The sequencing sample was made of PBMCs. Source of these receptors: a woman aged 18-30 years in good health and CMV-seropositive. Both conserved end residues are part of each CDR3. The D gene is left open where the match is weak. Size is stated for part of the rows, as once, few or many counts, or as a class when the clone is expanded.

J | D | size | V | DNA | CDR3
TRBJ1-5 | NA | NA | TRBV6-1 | TGTGCCAGCAGTGAAGCGTCGGGGGTGGGCAATCAGCCCCAGCATTTT | CASSEASGVGNQPQHF
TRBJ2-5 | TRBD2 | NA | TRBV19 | TGTGCCAGTAGCACACTATTCCTAGCGGGAGGCAAAGAGACCCAGTACTTC | CASSTLFLAGGKETQYF
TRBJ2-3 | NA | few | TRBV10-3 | TGTGCCATCAGATCAGGGACAGATACGCAGTATTTT | CAIRSGTDTQYF
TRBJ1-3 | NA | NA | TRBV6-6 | TGTGCCAGCAGTTACGGGGCGGAGAGCTCTGGAAACACCATATATTTT | CASSYGAESSGNTIYF
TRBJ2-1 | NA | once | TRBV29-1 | TGCAGCGTTGGACTTTACAATGAGCAGTTCTTC | CSVGLYNEQFF
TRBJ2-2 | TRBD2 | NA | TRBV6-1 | TGTGCCAGCAGACATAGCGGGACGAACACCGGGGAGCTGTTTTTT | CASRHSGTNTGELFF
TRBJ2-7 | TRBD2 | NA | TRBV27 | TGTGCCAGCGTCGGACGGGGCGGGAGGGCCAGGAACGAGCAGTACTTC | CASVGRGGRARNEQYF
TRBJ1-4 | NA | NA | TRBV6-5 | TGTGCCAGCAGTCGGGAACTAACTAATGAAAAACTGTTTTTT | CASSRELTNEKLFF
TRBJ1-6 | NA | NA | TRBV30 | TGTGCCTGGAGTGGCTCGAGCTCCTATAATTCACCCCTCCACTTT | CAWSGSSSYNSPLHF
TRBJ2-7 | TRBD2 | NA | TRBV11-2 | TGTGCCAGCAGCTTAGAATGGGCGGGAGAGGTCTACGAGCAGTACTTC | CASSLEWAGEVYEQYF
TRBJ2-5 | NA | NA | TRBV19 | TGTGCCAGTAGCTTCGGGATCCAAGAGACCCAGTACTTC | CASSFGIQETQYF
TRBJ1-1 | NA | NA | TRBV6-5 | TGTGCCAGCAGCCGGCAGGGGCCCACTGAAGCTTTCTTT | CASSRQGPTEAFF
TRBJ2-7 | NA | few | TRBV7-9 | TGTGCCAGCAGCCAGGGGTCTTCCTACGAGCAGTACTTC | CASSQGSSYEQYF
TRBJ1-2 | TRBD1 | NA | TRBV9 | TGTGCCAGCAGCGTATATACAGGGGCGTTCATCTCCGGCTACACCTTC | CASSVYTGAFISGYTF
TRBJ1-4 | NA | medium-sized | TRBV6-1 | TGTGCCAGCAGTAAGACAGAGACTAATGAAAAACTGTTTTTT | CASSKTETNEKLFF
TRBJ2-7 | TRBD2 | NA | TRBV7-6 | TGTGCCAGCAGTTCTCCCGGGACTAGCGGGGGGGGCTACGAGCAGTACTTC | CASSSPGTSGGGYEQYF
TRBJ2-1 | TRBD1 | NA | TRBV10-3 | TGTGCCGCGTCCGGGACAGGGTACTACAATGAGCAGTTCTTC | CAASGTGYYNEQFF
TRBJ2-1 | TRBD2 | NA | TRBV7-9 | TGTGCCAGCAGCTCCCCGATAGCGGGAGACCCCTCGAGTGAGCAGTTCTTC | CASSSPIAGDPSSEQFF
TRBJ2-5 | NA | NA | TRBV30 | TGTGCCTGGAGTAAGCTGAACAACCCGGGGGAGACCCAGTACTTC | CAWSKLNNPGETQYF
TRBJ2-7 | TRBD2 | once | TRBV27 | TGTGCCCAAAGCGGGAGTTACGAGCAGTACTTC | CAQSGSYEQYF
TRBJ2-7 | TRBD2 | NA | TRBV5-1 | TGCGCCAGCAGCCCTGAGGGTAGCGGGAGGTGGGACGAGCAGTACTTC | CASSPEGSGRWDEQYF
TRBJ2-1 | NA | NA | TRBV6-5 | TGTGCCAGCAGTCCACTAGCTGGCAATGAGCAGTTCTTC | CASSPLAGNEQFF
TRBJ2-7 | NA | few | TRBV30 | TGTGCCTGGAGTGGTCAATCCTACGAGCAGTACTTC | CAWSGQSYEQYF
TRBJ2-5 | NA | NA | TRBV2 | TGTGCCAGCTTCGGAGCGGAGACCCAGTACTTC | CASFGAETQYF
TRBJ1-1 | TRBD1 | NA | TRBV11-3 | TGTGCCAGCAGCTTAGGGACAGGGGAAGCTTTCTTT | CASSLGTGEAFF
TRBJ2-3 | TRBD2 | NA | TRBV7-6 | TGTGCCAGCAGCCCGGGGAGGAGCGGGAGTACAGATACGCAGTATTTT | CASSPGRSGSTDTQYF
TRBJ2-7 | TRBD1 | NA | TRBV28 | TGTGCCAGCAGTTTTACAGGGGGGACCTACGAGCAGTACTTC | CASSFTGGTYEQYF
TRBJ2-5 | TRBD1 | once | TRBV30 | TGTGCCTGGAGTACGACAGGGTCCGAGACCCAGTACTTC | CAWSTTGSETQYF
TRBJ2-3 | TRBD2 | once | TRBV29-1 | TGCAGCGTTGAACTCAATAGCGGGAGGACGCAGTATTTT | CSVELNSGRTQYF
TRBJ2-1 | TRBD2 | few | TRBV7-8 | TGTGCCAGCAGCCCCGGGGAGGGTGAGCAGTTCTTC | CASSPGEGEQFF
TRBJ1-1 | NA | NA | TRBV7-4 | TGTGCCAGCAGCGCCGGACAGCCGTGCCCCATGAACACTGAAGCTTTCTTT | CASSAGQPCPMNTEAFF
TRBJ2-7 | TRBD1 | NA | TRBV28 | TGTGCCAGCAGTTTGGGACAGGGGAAGTACTTC | CASSLGQGKYF
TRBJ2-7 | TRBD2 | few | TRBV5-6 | TGTGCCAGCAGTACCGGGACTACCTACGAGCAGTACTTC | CASSTGTTYEQYF
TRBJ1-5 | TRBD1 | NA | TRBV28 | TGTGCCAGCAGTTTAGTCGCGCCGGGGACAGGGGGGAGCAATCAGCCCCAGCATTTT | CASSLVAPGTGGSNQPQHF
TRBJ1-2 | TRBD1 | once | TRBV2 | TGTGCCAGCAGAGTACAGGGGGCTGGCTATGGCTACACCTTC | CASRVQGAGYGYTF
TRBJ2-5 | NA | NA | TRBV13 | TGTGCCAGCAATCCGACTAGGTTCGGAGGAGAGACCCAGTACTTC | CASNPTRFGGETQYF
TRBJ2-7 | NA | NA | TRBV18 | TGTGCCAGCTCACCTTTTTTCGGGGTGACCTACGAGCAGTACTTC | CASSPFFGVTYEQYF
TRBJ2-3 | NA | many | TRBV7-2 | TGTGCCAGCAGCTTAGGTAGCGGAGAGGCAGATACGCAGTATTTT | CASSLGSGEADTQYF
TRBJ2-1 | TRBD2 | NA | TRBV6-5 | TGTGCCAGCAGCATAGAGCGGGAGGTACGCGGTGAGCAGTTCTTC | CASSIEREVRGEQFF